The subject of this entry is one T cell receptor (beta chain). TCRdb's table, derived via immunoSEQ multiplex PCR, lists solely in-frame clones and lacks some. This table holds a few hundred thousand clones, around 85% found once. The record originates from a study of blood T cell repertoires in COVID-19. Germline trimming cut 1 base from V and 6 bases from J; bases unmatched to any gene: 8. This CDR3 contains 16 residues. In germline, CDR1 is LGHNA, CDR2 YNFKEQ. The receptor comes from a woman in her forties with acute COVID-19. Sequences were obtained from PBMCs or T cells enriched from blood (not recorded which). The chain is built from TRBV4-2 and TRBJ2-2, with TRBD2 matching 7 bases. CDR3 region: CASSQVAGAWPGELFF. Here the CDR3 DNA reads TGTGCCAGCAGCCAAGTCGCGGGAGCATGGCCCGGGGAGCTGTTTTTT.